In this sample, the clone carrying this T cell receptor beta chain turned up many times. What it binds is unknown. J lost 2 bases, V lost 0 bases, and 4 bases had no gene match. CDR1 and CDR2 from the germline V gene are SGDLS and YYNGEE. The CDR3 spans 15 residues. This record belongs to a study of beta chain features in type 1 diabetes. The collection from each donor was one heparinised blood draw averaging approximately 110 mL. Populations isolated by sorting all had purity greater than 95%. The study's findings and limits: Compared with healthy donors, patients appeared to share more similar naive, central memory and regulatory TCRB repertoires. Moderate but significant shortening of TCRB CDR3s was recorded in all four CD4+ subsets from Type 1 diabetes patients. Equally in patients and controls, PCR might preferentially amplify shorter templates.

Expressed TCRB transcripts were sequenced because the isolated RNA had all been reverse transcribed beforehand. Assay used: immunoSEQ multiplex PCR; TCRdb lists only in-frame clones, some missing. The sample includes approximately 170,000 clones, roughly 8% of them seen just once. The clonotype originates from a middle-aged woman with type 1 diabetes. The specimen sequenced was central memory CD4+ T cells from blood. The chain couples TRBV9 to TRBJ1-2, with 7 nucleotides matching TRBD1. CDR3 sequence reads: CASSVGGGGNYGYTF. The CDR3 bases are TGTGCCAGCAGCGTAGGCGGAGGGGGCAACTATGGCTACACCTTC.